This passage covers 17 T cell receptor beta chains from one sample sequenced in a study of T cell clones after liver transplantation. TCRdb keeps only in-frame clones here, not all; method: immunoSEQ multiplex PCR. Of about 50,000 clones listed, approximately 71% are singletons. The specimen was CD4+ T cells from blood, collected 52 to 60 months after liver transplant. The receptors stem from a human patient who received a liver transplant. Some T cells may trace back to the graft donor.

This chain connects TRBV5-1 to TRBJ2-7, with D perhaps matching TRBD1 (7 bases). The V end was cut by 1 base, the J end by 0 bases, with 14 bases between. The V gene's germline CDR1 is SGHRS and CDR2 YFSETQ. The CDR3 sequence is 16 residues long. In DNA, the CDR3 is TGCGCCAGCAGCTTGCAGCCAGGGGGGAGCTCCTACGAGCAGTACTTC. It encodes CASSLQPGGSSYEQYF.

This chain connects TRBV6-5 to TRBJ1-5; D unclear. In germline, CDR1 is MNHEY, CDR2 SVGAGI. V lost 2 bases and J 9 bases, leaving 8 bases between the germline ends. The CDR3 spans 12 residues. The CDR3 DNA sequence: TGTGCCAGCAGTTACCCGAGTACGCCCCAGCATTTT. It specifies CASSYPSTPQHF.

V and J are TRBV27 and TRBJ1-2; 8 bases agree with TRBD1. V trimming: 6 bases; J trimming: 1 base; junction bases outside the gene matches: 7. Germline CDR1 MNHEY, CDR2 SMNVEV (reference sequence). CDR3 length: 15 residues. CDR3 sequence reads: CASRLTGAYNYGYTF. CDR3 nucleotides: TGTGCCAGCAGGCTGACAGGGGCTTATAACTATGGCTACACCTTC.

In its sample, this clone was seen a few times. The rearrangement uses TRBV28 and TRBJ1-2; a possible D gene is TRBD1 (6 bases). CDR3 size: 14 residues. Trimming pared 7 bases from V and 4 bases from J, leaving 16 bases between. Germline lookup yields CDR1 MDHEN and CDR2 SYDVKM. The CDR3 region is CASIGGALAYGYTF. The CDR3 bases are TGTGCCAGCATAGGGGGGGCCCTAGCCTATGGCTACACCTTC.

The CDR3 loop reads CASSDGGVVAGSSYEQYF. The CDR3 coding sequence is TGTGCCAGCAGTGATGGGGGGGTAGTAGCGGGGTCCTCCTACGAGCAGTACTTC. The chain combines TRBV6-1 with TRBJ2-7; TRBD2 matches 8 bases. The CDR3 length is 18 residues. J was trimmed by 0 bases and V by 3 bases; bases with no gene match: 13. The germline gives CDR1 MNHNS, CDR2 SASEGT.

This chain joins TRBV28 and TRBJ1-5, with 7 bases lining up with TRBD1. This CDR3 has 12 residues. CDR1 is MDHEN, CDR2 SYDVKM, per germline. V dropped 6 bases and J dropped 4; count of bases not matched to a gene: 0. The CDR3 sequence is CASRTGNQPQHF. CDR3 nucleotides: TGTGCCAGCAGGACAGGGAATCAGCCCCAGCATTTT.

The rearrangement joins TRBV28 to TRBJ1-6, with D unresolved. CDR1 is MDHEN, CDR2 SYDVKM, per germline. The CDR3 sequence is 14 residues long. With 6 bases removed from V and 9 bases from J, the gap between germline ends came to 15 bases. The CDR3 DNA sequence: TGTGCCAGCAGCCCGGGTCAAGAGATTTCACCCCTCCACTTT. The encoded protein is CASSPGQEISPLHF.

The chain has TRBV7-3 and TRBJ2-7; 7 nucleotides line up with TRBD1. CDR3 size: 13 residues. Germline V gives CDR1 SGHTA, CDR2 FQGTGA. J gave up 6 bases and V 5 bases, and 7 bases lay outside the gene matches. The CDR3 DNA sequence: TGTGCCAGCAGCCAACAGGGGTTCGGCGAGCAGTACTTC. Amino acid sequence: CASSQQGFGEQYF.

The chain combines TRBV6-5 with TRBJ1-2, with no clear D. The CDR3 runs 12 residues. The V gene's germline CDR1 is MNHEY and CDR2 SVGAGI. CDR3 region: CVTKEGNYGYTF. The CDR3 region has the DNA TGTGTGACCAAGGAGGGTAACTATGGCTACACCTTC.

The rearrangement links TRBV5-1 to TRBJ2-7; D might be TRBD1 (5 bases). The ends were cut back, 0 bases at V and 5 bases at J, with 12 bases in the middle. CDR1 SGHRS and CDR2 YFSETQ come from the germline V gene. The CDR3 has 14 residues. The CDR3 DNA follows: TGCGCCAGCAGCTTGGGCAGGGTATACAACGAGCAGTACTTC. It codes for CASSLGRVYNEQYF.

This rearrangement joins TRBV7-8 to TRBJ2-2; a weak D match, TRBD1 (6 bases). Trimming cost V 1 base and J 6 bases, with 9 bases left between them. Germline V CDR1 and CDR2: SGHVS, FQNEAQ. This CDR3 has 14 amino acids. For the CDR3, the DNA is TGTGCCAGCAGCTTAGTGGGGGCGGCCGGGGAGCTGTTTTTT. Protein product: CASSLVGAAGELFF.

Here the CDR3 DNA reads TGCGCCAGCAGCCAAGCGGGGGGGCTAAGGATAGCCCGCACAGATACGCAGTATTTT. This gives the protein CASSQAGGLRIARTDTQYF. V usage is TRBV4-1 and J usage is TRBJ2-3; the match to TRBD2 covers 8 bases. Germline V gene lookup returns CDR1 MGHRA and CDR2 YSYEKL. After removal of 1 base from V and 1 base from J, the junction contained 13 bases not matched to a gene. The CDR3 consists of 19 residues.

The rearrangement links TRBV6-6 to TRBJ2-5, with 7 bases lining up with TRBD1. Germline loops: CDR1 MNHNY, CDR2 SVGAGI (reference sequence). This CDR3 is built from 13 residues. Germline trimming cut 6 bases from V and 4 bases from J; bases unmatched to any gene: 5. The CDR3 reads CASRGRGRETQYF. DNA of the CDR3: TGTGCCAGCAGAGGAAGGGGGCGAGAGACCCAGTACTTC.

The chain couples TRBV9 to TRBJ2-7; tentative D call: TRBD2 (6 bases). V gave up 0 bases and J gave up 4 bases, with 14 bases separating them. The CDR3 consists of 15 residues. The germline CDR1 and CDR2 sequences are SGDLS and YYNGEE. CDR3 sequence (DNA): TGTGCCAGCAGCGTAGGTGCGGGGCCGAGGTACGAGCAGTACTTC. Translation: CASSVGAGPRYEQYF.

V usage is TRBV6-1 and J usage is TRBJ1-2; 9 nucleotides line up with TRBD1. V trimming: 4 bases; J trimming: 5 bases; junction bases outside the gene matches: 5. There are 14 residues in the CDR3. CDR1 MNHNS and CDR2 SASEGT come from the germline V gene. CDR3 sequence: CASSGGTGRYGYTF. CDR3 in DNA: TGTGCCAGCAGTGGGGGGACAGGGAGGTATGGCTACACCTTC.

CDR3 coding DNA: TGTGCCAGCAGCTTATTAGGGAGGACAGGGGTCCATGAGCAGTTCTTC. Its translation: CASSLLGRTGVHEQFF. The chain carries TRBV7-2 and TRBJ2-1; 9 nucleotides line up with TRBD1. The CDR3 totals 16 residues. Germline V gene sequence: CDR1 SGHTA, CDR2 FQGNSA. The J segment lost 8 bases and the V segment lost 2 bases, leaving 10 bases of the junction unmatched.

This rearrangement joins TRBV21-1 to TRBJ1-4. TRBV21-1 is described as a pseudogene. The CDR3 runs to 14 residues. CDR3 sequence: CASSGDTSNEKLFF. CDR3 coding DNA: TGTGCCAGCAGCGGAGACACCTCTAATGAAAAACTGTTTTTT.